Below, 26 T cell receptor beta chains from the same sample are listed, as sequenced in a study of T cell repertoires in cytomegalovirus infection. TCRdb independently ran MiXCR on the reads; one entry per CDR3 protein. Of 740,000 or so distinct CDR3 sequences in the sample, less than 40% were seen once. Input material: PBMCs. These receptors were obtained from a human donor in good health (CMV status not recorded). Some clones in this sample may be carry-over from other donors' samples.

V and J are TRBV11-2 and TRBJ1-4; TRBD1 matches 9 bases. Germline V gene lookup returns CDR1 SGHAT and CDR2 FQNNGV. Germline trimming cut 5 bases from V and 8 bases from J; bases unmatched to any gene: 3. CDR3 size: 13 residues. The CDR3 region has the DNA TGTGCCAGCAGCCGGGACAGGGCGGAAAAACTGTTTTTT. As protein: CASSRDRAEKLFF. The whole variable domain, remainder taken from reference TRBV11-2 and TRBJ1-4, is EAGVAQSPRYKIIEKRQSVAFWCNPISGHATLYWYQQILGQGPKLLIQFQNNGVVDDSQLPKDRFSAERLKGVDSTLKIQPAKLEDSAVYLCASSRDRAEKLFFGSGTQLSVL.

The genes are TRBV11-1 and TRBJ2-3; 8 nucleotides agree with TRBD2. CDR1 and CDR2 from the germline V gene are SGHAT and FQDESV (reference sequence). The CDR3 consists of 15 residues. V shed 2 bases, J shed 7 bases, and the junction held 8 bases outside the gene matches. CDR3 DNA: TGTGCCAGCAGCTTAAACGGGGGGGCCCGAAATACGCAGTATTTT. It codes for CASSLNGGARNTQYF.

The V call is TRBV2, the J call TRBJ2-1, with 14 bases identical to TRBD2. The CDR3 runs 20 residues. Germline V lookup: CDR1 SNHLY, CDR2 FYNNEI. V lost 0 bases to trimming and J lost 4 bases; unmatched junction nucleotides: 11. CDR3 in DNA: TGTGCCAGCAGTGAAGCGCCAGGGACTAGCGGGAGTGGGAGATACAATGAGCAGTTCTTC. Amino acid sequence: CASSEAPGTSGSGRYNEQFF.

Only one count was recorded for this clonotype. A much more abundant neighbour one base away suggests this may be a read error. The J gene is TRBJ2-3, the V gene TRBV7-2; D possibly uses TRBD1 or TRBD2 (6 bases each). Germline CDR1 is SGHTA and CDR2 is FQGNSA. CDR3 size: 15 residues. The DNA for the CDR3 is TGTGACAGCAGCTCGGGGGCCCTCCAGGGGGATACGCAGTATTTT. Its translation: CDSSSGALQGDTQYF.

The CDR3 loop is CASSLRTGLNEKLFF. The CDR3 coding sequence is TGTGCCAGCAGCTTAAGGACAGGCTTGAATGAAAAACTGTTTTTT. This rearrangement joins TRBV7-2 to TRBJ1-4, with 7 nucleotides matching TRBD1. Germline-derived CDR1 and CDR2 are SGHTA and FQGNSA. The CDR3 loop spans 15 amino acids. V shed 2 bases, J shed 5 bases, and the junction held 5 bases outside the gene matches.

The chain carries TRBV20-1 and TRBJ1-6; D ambiguous. The germline V gene encodes CDR1 DFQATT and CDR2 SNEGSKA (reference sequence). This CDR3 is 16 amino acids long. V was shortened by 2 bases and J by 9 bases, with 20 bases between the two germline ends. The CDR3 DNA follows: TGCAGTGCTAGATACCTGGGAAGGACTATGGGTTCACCCCTCCACTTT. Its protein is CSARYLGRTMGSPLHF.

The rearrangement joins TRBV29-1 to TRBJ2-1; D possibly uses TRBD1 or TRBD2 (6 bases each). The length of the CDR3 is 14 residues. CDR1 is SQVTM, CDR2 ANQGSEA, per germline. Trimming pared 8 bases from V and 9 bases from J, leaving 23 bases between. The CDR3 spells CSCLGGPRLGEQFF. CDR3 sequence (DNA): TGCAGCTGTCTGGGGGGCCCGAGGTTAGGTGAGCAGTTCTTC.

J is TRBJ2-5 and V is TRBV5-1, with D possibly being TRBD1 or TRBD2 (5 bases each). CDR1 and CDR2 (germline): SGHRS, YFSETQ. V shed 1 base and J shed 5 bases, with 18 bases lying between them. CDR3 length equals 16 residues. The CDR3 reads CASSLWSGPVGETQYF. DNA for the CDR3: TGCGCCAGCAGCTTGTGGTCGGGGCCAGTGGGTGAGACCCAGTACTTC.

This chain joins TRBV20-1 and TRBJ2-7; 13 bases agree with TRBD2. There are 18 residues in the CDR3. Germline CDR1 is DFQATT and CDR2 is SNEGSKA (reference sequence). Trimming took 5 bases from V and 5 from J; bases not matched to a gene: 18. CDR3 coding DNA: TGCAGTGCTCCGGGACAGGGGCGGACTAGCGGGGGATTGAACGAGCAGTACTTC. It is translated as CSAPGQGRTSGGLNEQYF.

The rearrangement joins TRBV19 to TRBJ1-5; D may be TRBD1 (6 bases). This CDR3 is built from 14 residues. CDR1 is LNHDA, CDR2 SQIVND, per germline (reference sequence). Trimming shortened V by 5 bases and J by 5 bases, and 13 bases separated the two germline ends. CDR3 amino acids: CASSYRQVYQPQHF. The CDR3 DNA is TGTGCCAGTAGTTATCGACAGGTATATCAGCCCCAGCATTTT.

The V and J genes are TRBV4-2 and TRBJ1-2; D gene ambiguous. V was clipped by 0 bases and J by 8 bases, with 16 bases between them. The germline V gene has CDR1 LGHNA and CDR2 YNFKEQ. This CDR3 has 15 amino acids. DNA for the CDR3: TGTGCCAGCAGCCAAGAGGAGGTTGGCCCGGGAGGCTACACCTTC. The encoded protein is CASSQEEVGPGGYTF.

This sequence joins TRBV20-1 and TRBJ2-1; a possible D gene is TRBD2 (6 bases). The V and J ends lost 0 bases and 6 bases respectively, with 15 bases between them. The CDR3 runs 15 residues. Germline CDR1 reads DFQATT; CDR2 reads SNEGSKA (reference sequence). The CDR3 DNA reads as TGCAGTGCTAGAGATCCGGGGACTCGGGGCAATGAGCAGTTCTTC. It is translated as CSARDPGTRGNEQFF.

This clonotype was seen many times. This rearrangement joins TRBV12-3 or TRBV12-4 to TRBJ1-6; 10 bases are a match to TRBD1. V shed 6 bases, J shed 7 bases, and the junction held 6 bases outside the gene matches. CDR3 length: 15 residues. In DNA form, the CDR3 reads TGTGCCAGCAGCCCGGGACAGGGGCAAAATTCACCCCTCCACTTT. This sequence encodes CASSPGQGQNSPLHF.

V is TRBV20-1 and J is TRBJ2-7; maybe TRBD2 (6 bases). The CDR3 spans 14 residues. Looked up from germline, CDR1 is DFQATT and CDR2 is SNEGSKA (reference sequence). Trimming removed 1 base from V and 3 bases from J, with 13 bases in between. CDR3 bases: TGCAGTGCTAGAGTATCCGGGGGAAGCTACGAGCAGTACTTC. Translated: CSARVSGGSYEQYF.

The chain links TRBV28 to TRBJ1-4, with 12 bases fitting TRBD1. Looked up from germline, CDR1 is MDHEN and CDR2 is SYDVKM. The CDR3 loop spans 21 amino acids. V lost 5 bases and J lost 0; bases outside the gene matches: 16. As DNA, the CDR3 is TGTGCCAGCAGTCCTATCGGGGGGGACAGGGGGCTAGCTGCAACTAATGAAAAACTGTTTTTT. Protein sequence: CASSPIGGDRGLAATNEKLFF.

As to this clonotype: The germline gene is not matched at one end of the junction; a read error may be the cause. This chain joins TRBV7-2 and TRBJ1-6; no clear D gene. The CDR3 extends over 14 amino acids. Looked up from germline, CDR1 is SGHTA and CDR2 is FQGNSA. The DNA for the CDR3 is TGTGCCAGAAGATCCTTGGGGTATACTTCACCCCTCCACTTT. It specifies CARRSLGYTSPLHF.

This clonotype was picked up a small number of times. CDR3 protein: CATTSGRITDTQYF. The CDR3 nucleotides are TGTGCCACCACTAGCGGGAGGATCACAGATACGCAGTATTTT. The J gene is TRBJ2-3, the V gene TRBV27; 12 nucleotides match TRBD2. J was trimmed by 2 bases and V by 10 bases; bases with no gene match: 4. The germline V gene encodes CDR1 MNHEY and CDR2 SMNVEV (reference sequence). The CDR3 spans 14 residues.

Note on this clonotype: Possible read error: a much larger clone is one base away. The V gene is TRBV7-2, the J gene TRBJ2-6, with TRBD1 identical over 11 bases. The germline CDR1 and CDR2 sequences are SGHTA and FQGNSA. This CDR3 has 19 amino acids. The chain's CDR3 is CASSKDRDRGLSGANVPTF. CDR3 bases: TGTGCCAGCAGCAAAGACCGGGACAGGGGGTTATCTGGGGCCAACGTCCCGACTTTC.

This chain uses TRBV24-1 with TRBJ2-3, with D unresolved. The germline CDR1 and CDR2 sequences are KGHDR and SFDVKD. The germline V and J ends were trimmed by 8 bases and 1 base, with 9 bases remaining between them. The CDR3 runs to 13 residues. DNA for the CDR3: TGTGCCACCATGAAGGGCGGCACAGATACGCAGTATTTT. Its protein product is CATMKGGTDTQYF.

This clonotype was found a few times. The chain uses TRBV15 and TRBJ1-1, with unresolved D. The ends were cut back, 0 bases at V and 10 bases at J, with 18 bases in the middle. CDR1 LNHNV and CDR2 YYDKDF come from the germline V gene (reference sequence). The length of the CDR3 is 15 residues. The CDR3 reads CATSRDFGEFRSAFF. CDR3 DNA: TGTGCCACCAGCAGAGATTTCGGAGAGTTTCGGTCAGCTTTCTTT.

The CDR3: CASSSPRQLSNQPQHF. The CDR3 DNA reads as TGTGCCAGCAGTTCACCGAGACAGCTTAGCAATCAGCCCCAGCATTTT. The chain joins TRBV12-3 or TRBV12-4 to TRBJ1-5; D might be TRBD1 (5 bases). V dropped 4 bases and J dropped 0 bases, with 13 bases sitting between them. CDR3 length: 16 amino acids.

CDR3 protein: CAGCSGGETQYF. In nucleotides, the CDR3 is TGTGCCGGCTGCTCAGGGGGGGAGACCCAGTACTTC. This chain links TRBV28 with TRBJ2-5; D is possibly TRBD1 (7 bases). Germline CDR1 reads MDHEN; CDR2 reads SYDVKM. The CDR3 sequence is 12 residues long. V dropped 11 bases and J dropped 5 bases, with 15 bases sitting between them.

The V call is TRBV19, the J call TRBJ1-5; D possibly corresponds to TRBD1 (5 bases). Trimming removed 3 bases at V and 3 bases at J, with 12 bases between. There are 15 residues in the CDR3. Per the germline V gene, CDR1 is LNHDA and CDR2 is SQIVND (reference sequence). The CDR3 coding sequence is TGTGCCAGTAGTATGGTATCGGGGGACAATCAGCCCCAGCATTTT. Translating it yields CASSMVSGDNQPQHF.

This clonotype was observed a few times. The CDR3, as DNA: TGCAGTGCTAGGGGCACTAGCGGGAGGGCCGGTGGGTACAATGAGCAGTTCTTC. Residues: CSARGTSGRAGGYNEQFF. The J gene is TRBJ2-1, the V gene TRBV20-1, with TRBD2 identical over 13 bases. V shed 3 bases, J shed 4 bases, and the junction held 12 bases outside the gene matches. Germline loops: CDR1 DFQATT, CDR2 SNEGSKA (reference sequence). The CDR3 is 18 residues long.

There are many counts of this clonotype. The chain carries TRBV7-6 and TRBJ2-7, with D hard to call. There are 13 residues in the CDR3. Trimming removed 3 bases at V and 6 bases at J, with 12 bases between. Germline V gene sequence: CDR1 SGHVS, CDR2 FNYEAQ. The CDR3 loop is CASSFQDAFEQYF. The CDR3 DNA reads TGTGCCAGCAGCTTTCAGGATGCCTTCGAGCAGTACTTC.

At least ten counts were recorded for this clonotype. V usage is TRBV7-6 and J usage is TRBJ2-7, with 7 bases aligning to TRBD2. J was trimmed by 3 bases and V by 5 bases; bases with no gene match: 7. Germline CDR1 SGHVS, CDR2 FNYEAQ. CDR3 length: 14 residues. Written as DNA, the CDR3 is TGTGCCAGCAGCGGCCGGGAGGCCCTCTACGAGCAGTACTTC. It specifies CASSGREALYEQYF.